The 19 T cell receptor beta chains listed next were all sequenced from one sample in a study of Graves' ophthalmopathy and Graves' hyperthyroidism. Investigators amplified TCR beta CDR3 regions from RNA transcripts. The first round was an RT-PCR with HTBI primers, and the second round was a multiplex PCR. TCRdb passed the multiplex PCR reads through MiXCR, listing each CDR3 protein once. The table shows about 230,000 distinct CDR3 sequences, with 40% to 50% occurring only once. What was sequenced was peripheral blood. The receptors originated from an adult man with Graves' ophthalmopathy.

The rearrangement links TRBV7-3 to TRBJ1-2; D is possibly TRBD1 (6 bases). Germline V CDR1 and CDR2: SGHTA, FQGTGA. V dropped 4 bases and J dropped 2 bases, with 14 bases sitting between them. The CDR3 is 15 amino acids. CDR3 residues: CASSYHGQLNYGYTF. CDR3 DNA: TGTGCCAGCAGCTACCATGGACAGCTAAACTATGGCTACACCTTC. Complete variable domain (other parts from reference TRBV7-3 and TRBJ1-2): GAGVSQTPSNKVTEKGKYVELRCDPISGHTALYWYRQSLGQGPEFLIYFQGTGAADDSGLPNDRFFAVRPEGSVSTLKIQRTERGDSAVYLCASSYHGQLNYGYTFGSGTRLTVV.

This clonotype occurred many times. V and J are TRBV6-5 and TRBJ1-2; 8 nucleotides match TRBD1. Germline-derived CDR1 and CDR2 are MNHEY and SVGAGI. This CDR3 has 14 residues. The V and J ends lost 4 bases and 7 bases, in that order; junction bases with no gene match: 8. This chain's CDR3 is CASSFDTGGGGYTF. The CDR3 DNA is TGTGCCAGCAGTTTCGACACAGGGGGAGGTGGCTACACCTTC.

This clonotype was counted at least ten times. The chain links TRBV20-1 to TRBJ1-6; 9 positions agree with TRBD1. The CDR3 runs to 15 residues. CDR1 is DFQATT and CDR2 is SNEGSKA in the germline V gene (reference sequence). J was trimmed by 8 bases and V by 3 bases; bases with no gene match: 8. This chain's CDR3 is CSASRPGQGYSPLHF. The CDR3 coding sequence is TGCAGTGCTAGCCGTCCGGGACAGGGATATTCACCCCTCCACTTT.

CDR3 bases: TGTGCCACCAGTGATTTTGGGGGAGGACCCACAGATACGCAGTATTTT. Its protein is CATSDFGGGPTDTQYF. This chain links TRBV24-1 with TRBJ2-3; possible D gene TRBD2, 6 bases. This CDR3 has 16 residues. Per germline, CDR1 KGHDR and CDR2 SFDVKD. V was pared by 1 base and J by 2 bases, with 12 bases between.

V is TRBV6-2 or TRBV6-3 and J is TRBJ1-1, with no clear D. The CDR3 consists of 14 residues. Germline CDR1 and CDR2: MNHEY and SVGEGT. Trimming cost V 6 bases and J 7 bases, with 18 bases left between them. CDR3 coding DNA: TGTGCCAGCAGCCAACCGGCCCCTCCTGGTGAAGCTTTCTTT. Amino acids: CASSQPAPPGEAFF.

As DNA, the CDR3 is TGCGCCAGCAGCTTGTTGCCAGGGGAGGGTCAGCCCCAGCATTTT. Its translation: CASSLLPGEGQPQHF. The chain employs TRBV5-1 and TRBJ1-5; D possibly corresponds to TRBD1 (6 bases). The CDR3 covers 15 residues. Germline-derived CDR1 and CDR2 are SGHRS and YFSETQ. Trimming stripped 1 base from V and 6 bases from J, with 14 bases between.

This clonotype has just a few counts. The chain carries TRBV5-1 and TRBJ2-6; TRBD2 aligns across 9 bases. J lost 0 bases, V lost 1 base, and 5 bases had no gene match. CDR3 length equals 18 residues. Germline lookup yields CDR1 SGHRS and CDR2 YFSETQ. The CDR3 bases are TGCGCCAGCAGCTTGCCCGCTAGCGGGACCTCTGGGGCCAACGTCCTGACTTTC. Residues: CASSLPASGTSGANVLTF. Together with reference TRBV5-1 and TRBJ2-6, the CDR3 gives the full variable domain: KAGVTQTPRYLIKTRGQQVTLSCSPISGHRSVSWYQQTPGQGLQFLFEYFSETQRNKGNFPGRFSGRQFSNSRSEMNVSTLELGDSALYLCASSLPASGTSGANVLTFGAGSRLTVL.

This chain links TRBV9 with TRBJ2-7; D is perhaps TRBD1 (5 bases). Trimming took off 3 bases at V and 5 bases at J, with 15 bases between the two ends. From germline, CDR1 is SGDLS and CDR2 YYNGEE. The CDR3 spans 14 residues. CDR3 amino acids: CASSAAPGYDEQYF. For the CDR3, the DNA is TGTGCCAGCAGCGCCGCCCCAGGGTATGACGAGCAGTACTTC. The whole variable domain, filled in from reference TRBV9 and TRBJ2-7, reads DSGVTQTPKHLITATGQRVTLRCSPRSGDLSVYWYQQSLDQGLQFLIQYYNGEERAKGNILERFSAQQFPDLHSELNLSSLELGDSALYFCASSAAPGYDEQYFGPGTRLTVT.

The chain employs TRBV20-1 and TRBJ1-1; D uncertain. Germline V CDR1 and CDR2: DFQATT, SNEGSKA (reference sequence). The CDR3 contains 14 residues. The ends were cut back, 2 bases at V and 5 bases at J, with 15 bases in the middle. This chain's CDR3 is CSARSIRTGTEAFF. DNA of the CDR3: TGCAGTGCTAGATCAATCAGGACGGGGACTGAAGCTTTCTTT.

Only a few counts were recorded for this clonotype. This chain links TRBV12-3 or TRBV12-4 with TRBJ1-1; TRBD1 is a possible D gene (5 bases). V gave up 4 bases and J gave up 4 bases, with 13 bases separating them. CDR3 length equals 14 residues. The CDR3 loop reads CASSSPIQGTEAFF. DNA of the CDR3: TGTGCCAGCAGTTCTCCAATCCAGGGCACTGAAGCTTTCTTT.

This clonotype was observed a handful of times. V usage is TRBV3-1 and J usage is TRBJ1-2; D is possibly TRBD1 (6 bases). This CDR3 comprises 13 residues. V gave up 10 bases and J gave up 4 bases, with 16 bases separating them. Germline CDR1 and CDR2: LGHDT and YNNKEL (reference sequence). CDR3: CATSRGAAYGYTF. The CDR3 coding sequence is TGTGCCACTTCCCGGGGGGCCGCCTATGGCTACACCTTC.

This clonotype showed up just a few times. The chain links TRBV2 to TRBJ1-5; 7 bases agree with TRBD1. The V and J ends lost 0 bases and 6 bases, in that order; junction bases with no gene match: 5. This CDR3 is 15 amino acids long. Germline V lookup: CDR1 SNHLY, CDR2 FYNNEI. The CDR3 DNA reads TGTGCCAGCAGTGAAGCGAGGAGGGGGCGTCAGCCCCAGCATTTT. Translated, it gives CASSEARRGRQPQHF.

CDR3 amino acids: CASSLLETNEKLFF. In DNA form, the CDR3 reads TGTGCCAGCAGCTTACTCGAAACTAATGAAAAACTGTTTTTT. The chain combines TRBV2 with TRBJ1-4; D remains unclear. The ends were cut back, 6 bases at V and 1 base at J, with 9 bases in the middle. CDR3 length: 14 amino acids. Germline CDR1 SNHLY, CDR2 FYNNEI.

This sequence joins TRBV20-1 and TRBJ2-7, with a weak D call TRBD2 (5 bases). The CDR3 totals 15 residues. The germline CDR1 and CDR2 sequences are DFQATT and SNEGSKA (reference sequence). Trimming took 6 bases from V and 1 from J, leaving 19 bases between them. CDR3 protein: CSADSAQNGSYEQYF. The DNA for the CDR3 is TGCAGTGCCGATAGCGCGCAGAATGGGTCCTACGAGCAGTACTTC.

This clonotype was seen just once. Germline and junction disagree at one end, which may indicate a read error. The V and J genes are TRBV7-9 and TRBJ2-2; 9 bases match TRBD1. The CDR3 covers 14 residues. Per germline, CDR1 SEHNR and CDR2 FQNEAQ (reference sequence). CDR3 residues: CASSDRGSTGELFF. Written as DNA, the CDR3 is TGCGCCAGCTCGGACAGGGGTTCCACCGGGGAGCTGTTTTTT.

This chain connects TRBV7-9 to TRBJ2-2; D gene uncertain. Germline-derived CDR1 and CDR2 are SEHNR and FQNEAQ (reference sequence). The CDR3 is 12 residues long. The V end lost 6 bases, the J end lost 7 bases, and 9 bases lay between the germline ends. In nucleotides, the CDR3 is TGTGCCAGCAGTTCCTCGGGCGGGGAGCTGTTTTTT. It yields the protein CASSSSGGELFF.

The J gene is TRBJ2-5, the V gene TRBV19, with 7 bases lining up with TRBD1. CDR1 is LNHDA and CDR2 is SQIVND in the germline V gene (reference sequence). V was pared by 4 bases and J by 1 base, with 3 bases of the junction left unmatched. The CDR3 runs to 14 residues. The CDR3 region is CASSRDSLQETQYF. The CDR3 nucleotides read TGTGCCAGTAGTAGGGACAGCCTCCAAGAGACCCAGTACTTC.

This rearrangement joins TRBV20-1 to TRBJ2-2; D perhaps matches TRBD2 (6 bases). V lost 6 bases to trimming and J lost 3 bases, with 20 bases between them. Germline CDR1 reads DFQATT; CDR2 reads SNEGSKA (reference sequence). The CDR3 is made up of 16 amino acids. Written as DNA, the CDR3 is TGCAGTGCCCCACCCTACGGGAGCTCATACACCGGGGAGCTGTTTTTT. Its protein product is CSAPPYGSSYTGELFF.

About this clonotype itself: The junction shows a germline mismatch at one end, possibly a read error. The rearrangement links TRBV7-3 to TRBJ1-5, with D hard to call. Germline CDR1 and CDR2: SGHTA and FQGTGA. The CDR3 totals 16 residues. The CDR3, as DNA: TGCGCCAGCAGCCAAAGCTCGGGCCGTAGCAATCAGCCCCAGCATTTT. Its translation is CASSQSSGRSNQPQHF.